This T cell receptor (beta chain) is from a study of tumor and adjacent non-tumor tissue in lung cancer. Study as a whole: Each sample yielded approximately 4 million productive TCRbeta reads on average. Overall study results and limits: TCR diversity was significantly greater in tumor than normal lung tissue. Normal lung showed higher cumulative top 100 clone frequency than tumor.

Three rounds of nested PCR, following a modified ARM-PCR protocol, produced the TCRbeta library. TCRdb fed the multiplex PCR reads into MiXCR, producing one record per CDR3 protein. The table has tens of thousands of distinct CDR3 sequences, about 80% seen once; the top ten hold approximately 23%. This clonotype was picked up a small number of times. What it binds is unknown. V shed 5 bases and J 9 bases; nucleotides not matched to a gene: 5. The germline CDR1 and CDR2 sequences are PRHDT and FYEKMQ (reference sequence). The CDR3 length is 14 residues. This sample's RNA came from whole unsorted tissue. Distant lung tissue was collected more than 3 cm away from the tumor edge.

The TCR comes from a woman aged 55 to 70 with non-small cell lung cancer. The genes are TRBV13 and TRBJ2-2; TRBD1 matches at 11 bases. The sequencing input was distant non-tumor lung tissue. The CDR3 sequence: CASSAWTGGRELFF. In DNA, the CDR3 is TGTGCCAGCAGCGCCTGGACAGGGGGCCGGGAGCTGTTTTTT.